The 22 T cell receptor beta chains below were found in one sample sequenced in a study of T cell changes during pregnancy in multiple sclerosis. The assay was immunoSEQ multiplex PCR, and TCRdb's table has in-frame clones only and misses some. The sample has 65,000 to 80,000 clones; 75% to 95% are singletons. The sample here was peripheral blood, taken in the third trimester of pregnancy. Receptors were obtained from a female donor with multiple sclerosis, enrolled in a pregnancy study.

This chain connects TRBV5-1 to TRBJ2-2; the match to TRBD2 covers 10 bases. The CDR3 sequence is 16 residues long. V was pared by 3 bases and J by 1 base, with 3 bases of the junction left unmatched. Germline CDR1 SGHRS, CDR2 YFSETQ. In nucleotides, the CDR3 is TGCGCCAGCAGCTACCGACTAGCGGGGAACACCGGGGAGCTGTTTTTT. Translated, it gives CASSYRLAGNTGELFF.

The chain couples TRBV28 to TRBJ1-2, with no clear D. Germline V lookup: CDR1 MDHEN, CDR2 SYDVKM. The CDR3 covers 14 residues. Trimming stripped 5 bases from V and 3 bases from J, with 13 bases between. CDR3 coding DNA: TGTGCCAGCAGTCCCACAGAATCCTACTATGGCTACACCTTC. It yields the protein CASSPTESYYGYTF.

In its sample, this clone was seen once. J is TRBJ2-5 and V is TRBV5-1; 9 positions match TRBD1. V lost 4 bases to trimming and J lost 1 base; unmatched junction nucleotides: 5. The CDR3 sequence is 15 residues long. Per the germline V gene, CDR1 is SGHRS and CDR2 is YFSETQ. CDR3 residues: CASSGGTGSQETQYF. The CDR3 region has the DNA TGCGCCAGCAGCGGCGGGACAGGGTCCCAAGAGACCCAGTACTTC.

The CDR3 spells CASSLGSVRLHTEAFF. In DNA, the CDR3 is TGTGCCAGCAGCTTAGGGTCAGTACGACTACACACTGAAGCTTTCTTT. The chain employs TRBV7-9 and TRBJ1-1; no clear D. The CDR3 has 16 residues. V was trimmed by 1 base and J by 3 bases, leaving 15 bases between them. CDR1 is SEHNR, CDR2 FQNEAQ, per germline (reference sequence).

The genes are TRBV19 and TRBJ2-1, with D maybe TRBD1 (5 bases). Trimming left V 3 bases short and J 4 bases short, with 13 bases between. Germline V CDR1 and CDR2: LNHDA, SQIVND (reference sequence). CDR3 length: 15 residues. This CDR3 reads CASSMIRDSYNEQFF. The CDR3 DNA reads TGTGCCAGTAGTATGATTCGAGACAGTTACAATGAGCAGTTCTTC. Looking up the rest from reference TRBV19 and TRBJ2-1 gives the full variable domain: DGGITQSPKYLFRKEGQNVTLSCEQNLNHDAMYWYRQDPGQGLRLIYYSQIVNDFQKGDIAEGYSVSREKKESFPLTVTSAQKNPTAFYLCASSMIRDSYNEQFFGPGTRLTVL.

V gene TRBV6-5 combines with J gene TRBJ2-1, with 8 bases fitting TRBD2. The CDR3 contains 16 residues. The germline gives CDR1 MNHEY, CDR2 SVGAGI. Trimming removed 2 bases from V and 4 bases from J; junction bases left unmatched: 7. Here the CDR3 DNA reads TGTGCCAGCAGTTACCTCGGGGGGGGGAAGTACAATGAGCAGTTCTTC. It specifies CASSYLGGGKYNEQFF.

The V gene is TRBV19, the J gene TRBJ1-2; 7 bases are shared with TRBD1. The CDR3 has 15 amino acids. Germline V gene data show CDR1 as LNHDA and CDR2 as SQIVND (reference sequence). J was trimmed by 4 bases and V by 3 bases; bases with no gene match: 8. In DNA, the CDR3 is TGTGCCAGTAGTATCGAGGGGGCGTTGAGCTATGGCTACACCTTC. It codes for CASSIEGALSYGYTF. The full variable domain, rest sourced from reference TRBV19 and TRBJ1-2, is DGGITQSPKYLFRKEGQNVTLSCEQNLNHDAMYWYRQDPGQGLRLIYYSQIVNDFQKGDIAEGYSVSREKKESFPLTVTSAQKNPTAFYLCASSIEGALSYGYTFGSGTRLTVV.

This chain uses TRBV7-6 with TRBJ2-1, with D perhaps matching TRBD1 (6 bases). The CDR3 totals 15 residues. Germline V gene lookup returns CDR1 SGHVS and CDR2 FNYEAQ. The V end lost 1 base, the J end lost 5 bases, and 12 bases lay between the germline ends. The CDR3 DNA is TGTGCCAGCAGCTTAGGGACAGTGGCCCACAATGAGCAGTTCTTC. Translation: CASSLGTVAHNEQFF.

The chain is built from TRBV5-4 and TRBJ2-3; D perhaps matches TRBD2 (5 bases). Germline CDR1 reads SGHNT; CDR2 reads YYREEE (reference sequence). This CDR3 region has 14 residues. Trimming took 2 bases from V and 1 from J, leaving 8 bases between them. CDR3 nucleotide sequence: TGTGCCAGCAGCTTTGATAGCGGCACAGATACGCAGTATTTT. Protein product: CASSFDSGTDTQYF. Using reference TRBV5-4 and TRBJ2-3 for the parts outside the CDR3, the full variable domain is ETGVTQSPTHLIKTRGQQVTLRCSSQSGHNTVSWYQQALGQGPQFIFQYYREEENGRGNFPPRFSGLQFPNYSSELNVNALELDDSALYLCASSFDSGTDTQYFGPGTRLTVL.

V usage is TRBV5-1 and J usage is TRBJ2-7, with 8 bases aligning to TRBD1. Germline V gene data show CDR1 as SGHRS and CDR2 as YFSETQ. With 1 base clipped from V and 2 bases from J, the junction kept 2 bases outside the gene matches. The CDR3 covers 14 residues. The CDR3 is CASSLLQGAYEQYF. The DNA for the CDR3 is TGCGCCAGCAGCTTGCTACAGGGGGCCTACGAGCAGTACTTC.

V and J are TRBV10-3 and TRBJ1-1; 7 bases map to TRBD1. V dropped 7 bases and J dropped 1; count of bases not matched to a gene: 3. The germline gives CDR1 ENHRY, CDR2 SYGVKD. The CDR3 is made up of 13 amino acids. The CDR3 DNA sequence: TGTGCCATCAAGAGGGGGCAGAACACTGAAGCTTTCTTT. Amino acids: CAIKRGQNTEAFF.

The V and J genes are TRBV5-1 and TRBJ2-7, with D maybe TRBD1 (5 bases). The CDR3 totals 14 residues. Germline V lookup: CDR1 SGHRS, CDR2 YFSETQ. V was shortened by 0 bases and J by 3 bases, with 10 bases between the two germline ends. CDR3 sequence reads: CASSLGLQGYEQYF. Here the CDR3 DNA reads TGCGCCAGCAGCTTGGGACTTCAGGGCTACGAGCAGTACTTC.

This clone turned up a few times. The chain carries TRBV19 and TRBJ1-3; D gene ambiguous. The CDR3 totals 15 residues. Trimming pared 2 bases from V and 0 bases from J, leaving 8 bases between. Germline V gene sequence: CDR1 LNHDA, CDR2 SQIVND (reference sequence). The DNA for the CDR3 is TGTGCCAGTAGTATACTGGGGAGCTCTGGAAACACCATATATTTT. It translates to CASSILGSSGNTIYF.

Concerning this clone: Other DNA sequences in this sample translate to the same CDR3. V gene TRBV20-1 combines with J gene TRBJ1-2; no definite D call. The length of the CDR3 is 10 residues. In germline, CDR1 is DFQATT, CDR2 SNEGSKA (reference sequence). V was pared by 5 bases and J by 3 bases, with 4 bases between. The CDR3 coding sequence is TGCAGTGCTCACTACTATGGCTACACCTTC. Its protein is CSAHYYGYTF.

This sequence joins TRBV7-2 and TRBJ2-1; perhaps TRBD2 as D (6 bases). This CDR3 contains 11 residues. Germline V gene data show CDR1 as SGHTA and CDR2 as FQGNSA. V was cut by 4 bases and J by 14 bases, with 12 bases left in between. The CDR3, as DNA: TGTGCCAGCAGCTATCGAGGAGGGGAGTTCTTC. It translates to CASSYRGGEFF.

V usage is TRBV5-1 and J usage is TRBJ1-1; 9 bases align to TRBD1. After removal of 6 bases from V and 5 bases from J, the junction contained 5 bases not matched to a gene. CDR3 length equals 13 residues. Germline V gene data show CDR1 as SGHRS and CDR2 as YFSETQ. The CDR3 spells CASTAGTGTEAFF. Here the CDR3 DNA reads TGCGCCAGCACCGCCGGGACAGGGACTGAAGCTTTCTTT.

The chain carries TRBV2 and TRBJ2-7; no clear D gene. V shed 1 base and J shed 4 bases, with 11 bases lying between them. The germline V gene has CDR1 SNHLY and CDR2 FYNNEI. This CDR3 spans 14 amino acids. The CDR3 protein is CASSEGRNGYEQYF. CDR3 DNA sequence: TGTGCCAGCAGTGAAGGGCGGAATGGATACGAGCAGTACTTC.

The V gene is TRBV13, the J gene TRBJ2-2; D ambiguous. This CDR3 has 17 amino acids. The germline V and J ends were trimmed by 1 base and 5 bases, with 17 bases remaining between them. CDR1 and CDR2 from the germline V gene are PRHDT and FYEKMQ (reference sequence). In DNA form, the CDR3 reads TGTGCCAGCAGCTTAGACTCCACGGGTGGCGAAACCGGGGAGCTGTTTTTT. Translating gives CASSLDSTGGETGELFF.

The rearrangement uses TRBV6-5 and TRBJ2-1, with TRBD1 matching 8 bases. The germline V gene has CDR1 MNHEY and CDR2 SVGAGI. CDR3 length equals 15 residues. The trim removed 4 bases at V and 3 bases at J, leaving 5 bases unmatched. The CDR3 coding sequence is TGTGCCAGCAGTTTGGACAGGGTTGACTACAATGAGCAGTTCTTC. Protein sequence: CASSLDRVDYNEQFF.

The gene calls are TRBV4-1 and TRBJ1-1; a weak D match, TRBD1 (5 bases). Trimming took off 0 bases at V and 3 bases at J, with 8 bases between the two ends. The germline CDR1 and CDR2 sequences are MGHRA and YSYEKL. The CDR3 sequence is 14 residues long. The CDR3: CASSQDRVDTEAFF. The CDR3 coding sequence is TGCGCCAGCAGCCAAGACAGGGTGGACACTGAAGCTTTCTTT.

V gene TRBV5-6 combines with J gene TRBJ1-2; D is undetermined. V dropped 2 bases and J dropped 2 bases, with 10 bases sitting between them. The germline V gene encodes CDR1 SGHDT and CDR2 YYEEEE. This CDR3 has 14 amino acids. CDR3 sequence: CASSLAGINYGYTF. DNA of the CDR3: TGTGCCAGCAGCTTAGCAGGAATAAACTATGGCTACACCTTC.

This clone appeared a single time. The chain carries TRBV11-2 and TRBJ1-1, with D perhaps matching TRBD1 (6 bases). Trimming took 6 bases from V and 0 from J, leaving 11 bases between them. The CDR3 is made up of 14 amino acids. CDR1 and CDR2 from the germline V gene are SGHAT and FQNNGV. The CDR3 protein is CASSWTDLNTEAFF. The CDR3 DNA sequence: TGTGCCAGCAGTTGGACAGACTTGAACACTGAAGCTTTCTTT.